This T cell receptor (beta chain) was recovered during a study of beta chain features in type 1 diabetes. Study-wide points: The study found that naive, central memory and Treg TCRB repertoires appeared more similar in patients than in healthy donors. At VDJ recombination sites, type 1 diabetes patients had fewer insertions and more deleted nucleotides.

Donors contributed one heparinised blood draw apiece, averaging about 100 mL. The CDR3 consists of 16 residues. The junction had 5 bases not matched to a gene; V was cut back by 4 bases and J by 4 bases. Looked up from germline, CDR1 is MNHEY and CDR2 is SVGAGI. On this clone: Its cognate antigen is unknown.

The authors reverse transcribed all of the isolated RNA, so sequencing captured expressed TCRB transcripts. It was found that naive, central memory and regulatory T cell samples averaged about 3.4 million reads. The assay was immunoSEQ multiplex PCR, and TCRdb's table has in-frame clones only and misses some. The data contain 240,000 or so clones, about 25% of them singletons. This sequence joins TRBV6-5 and TRBJ2-7, with 15 bases identical to TRBD2. Specimen: central memory CD4+ T cells from blood. This sequence was found in a man aged 25 to 40 in good health. The CDR3 bases are TGTGCCAGCAGTTCCCGGACTAGCGGGAGGGTATACGAGCAGTACTTC. Its translation is CASSSRTSGRVYEQYF.